This T cell receptor (beta chain) derives from a study of molecular identifiers for immune sequencing clone quantification. Germline CDR1 is MNHNY and CDR2 is SVGAGI (reference sequence). The CDR3 runs to 15 residues. V was pared by 5 bases and J by 2 bases, with 14 bases between. This clonotype was observed at least ten times. Its target is not known. Study outcomes and limitations: Identical barcode-sharing TCR molecules could lead to underestimated sizes for highly expanded clones. Over 99% of CMV-specific effector molecules, but under 1% of naive ones, were in clones above 20 copies.

One entry per CDR3 protein, called by TCRdb with MiXCR from the PCR reads. The sample consists of about 320,000 distinct CDR3 sequences, roughly 23% of them appearing once. Sequencing libraries of naive CD8 cells derived from approximately 20,000 to 980,000 sorted cells with 10%, 30% or 50% RNA. Naive CD8 T cells were sorted as CD8+CD4-CCR7+CD45RA+. The sequenced material came from naive CD8+ T cells from blood, with Jurkat cell RNA spiked in. This sample's subset: FACS-sorted CD8+CD4-CCR7+CD45RA+ naive T cells. The chain has TRBV6-6 and TRBJ2-3; weak D call: TRBD2 (7 bases). This sequence was found in a human donor in good health. Some libraries in this study had Jurkat cell RNA spiked in. The CDR3 coding sequence is TGTGCCAGCAGTGGGGGGGGGCAAATCACAGATACGCAGTATTTT. This sequence encodes CASSGGGQITDTQYF.